This T cell receptor beta chain was captured in a study of control samples from healthy donors and cancer patients. CDR3 size: 19 residues. The V and J ends lost 1 base and 5 bases, in that order; junction bases with no gene match: 16. The germline gives CDR1 MNHEY, CDR2 SMNVEV (reference sequence). The assay was immunoSEQ multiplex PCR, and TCRdb's table has in-frame clones only and misses some. The table shows 50,000 or so clones, with 90% to 96% occurring only once. V and J are TRBV27 and TRBJ1-5, with TRBD1 identical over 8 bases. This sequence originates from a woman between 18 and 29 years old in good health. Sample: blood. The CDR3 DNA reads as TGTGCCAGCAGTTTATGGGTCCCTCAGGGGGCGTTGGGTGATCAGCCCCAGCATTTT. Its protein is CASSLWVPQGALGDQPQHF.